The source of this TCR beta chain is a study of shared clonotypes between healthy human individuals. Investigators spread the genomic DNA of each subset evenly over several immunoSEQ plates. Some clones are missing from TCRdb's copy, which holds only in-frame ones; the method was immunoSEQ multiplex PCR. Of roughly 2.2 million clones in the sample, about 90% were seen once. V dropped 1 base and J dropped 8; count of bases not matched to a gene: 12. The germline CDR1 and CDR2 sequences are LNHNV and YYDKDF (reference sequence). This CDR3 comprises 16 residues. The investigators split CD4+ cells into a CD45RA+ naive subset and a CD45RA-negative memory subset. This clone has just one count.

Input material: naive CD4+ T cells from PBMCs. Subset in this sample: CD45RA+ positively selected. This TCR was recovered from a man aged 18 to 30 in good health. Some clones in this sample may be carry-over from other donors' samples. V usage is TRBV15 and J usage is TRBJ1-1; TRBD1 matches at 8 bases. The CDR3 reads CATSRGLTGGLAEAFF. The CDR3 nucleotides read TGTGCCACCAGCAGAGGTCTCACAGGGGGGTTGGCCGAAGCTTTCTTT. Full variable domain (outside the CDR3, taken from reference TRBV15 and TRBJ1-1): DAMVIQNPRYQVTQFGKPVTLSCSQTLNHNVMYWYQQKSSQAPKLLFHYYDKDFNNEADTPDNFQSRRPNTSFCFLDIRSPGLGDTAMYLCATSRGLTGGLAEAFFGQGTRLTVV.